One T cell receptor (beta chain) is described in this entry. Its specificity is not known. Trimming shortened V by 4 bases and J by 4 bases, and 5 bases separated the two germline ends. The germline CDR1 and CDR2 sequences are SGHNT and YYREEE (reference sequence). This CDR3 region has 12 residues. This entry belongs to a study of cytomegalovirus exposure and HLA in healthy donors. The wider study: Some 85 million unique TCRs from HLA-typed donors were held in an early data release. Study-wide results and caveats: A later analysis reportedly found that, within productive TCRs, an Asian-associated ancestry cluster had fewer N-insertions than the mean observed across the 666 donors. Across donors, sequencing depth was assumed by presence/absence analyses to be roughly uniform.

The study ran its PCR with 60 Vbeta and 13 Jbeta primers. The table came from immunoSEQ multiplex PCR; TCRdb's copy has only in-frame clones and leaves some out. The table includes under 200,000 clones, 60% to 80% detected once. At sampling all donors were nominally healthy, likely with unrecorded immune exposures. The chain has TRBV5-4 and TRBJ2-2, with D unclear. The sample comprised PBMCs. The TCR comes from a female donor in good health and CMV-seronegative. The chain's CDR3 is CASSLFTGELFF. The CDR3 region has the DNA TGTGCCAGCAGCCTTTTCACCGGGGAGCTGTTTTTT. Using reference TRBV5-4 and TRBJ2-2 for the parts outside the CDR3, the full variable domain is ETGVTQSPTHLIKTRGQQVTLRCSSQSGHNTVSWYQQALGQGPQFIFQYYREEENGRGNFPPRFSGLQFPNYSSELNVNALELDDSALYLCASSLFTGELFFGEGSRLTVL.